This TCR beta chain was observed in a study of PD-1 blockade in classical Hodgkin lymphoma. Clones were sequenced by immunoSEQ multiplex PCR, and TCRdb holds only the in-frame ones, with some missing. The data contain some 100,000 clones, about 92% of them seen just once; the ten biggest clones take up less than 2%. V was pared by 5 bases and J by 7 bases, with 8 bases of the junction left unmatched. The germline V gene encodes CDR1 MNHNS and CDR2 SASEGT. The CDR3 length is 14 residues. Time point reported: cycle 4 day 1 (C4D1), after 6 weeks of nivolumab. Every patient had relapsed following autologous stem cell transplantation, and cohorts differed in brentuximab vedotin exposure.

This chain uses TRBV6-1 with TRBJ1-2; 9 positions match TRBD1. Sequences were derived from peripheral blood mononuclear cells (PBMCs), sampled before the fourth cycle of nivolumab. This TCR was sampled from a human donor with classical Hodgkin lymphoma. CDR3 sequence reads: CASSPHRGPSGYTF. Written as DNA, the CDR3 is TGTGCCAGCAGTCCGCACAGGGGGCCTAGTGGCTACACCTTC.